This TCR beta chain was profiled in a study of CD8+ T cells in alopecia areata. As for treatment: oral pan-JAK inhibitor, 5-10 mg twice daily. In each case, RNA was isolated and then reverse transcribed into cDNA as the sequencing template. Measured with immunoSEQ multiplex PCR; TCRdb has only the in-frame clones, and not every one. The profile shows under 200,000 clones, around 59% of them singletons. The ends lost 7 bases at V and 6 bases at J; junction bases unmatched: 13. In germline, CDR1 is LNHDA, CDR2 SQIVND (reference sequence). The CDR3 runs 15 residues. This clone was seen a handful of times. The antigen remains unidentified. Study conclusions and caveats: Normal-skin resident alphabeta T cells also appear among scalp sample sequences.

The sample here was CD4+ T cells sorted from blood, taken at week 24, from a patient treated with tofacitinib. This clonotype was sampled from a human donor with alopecia areata. This sequence joins TRBV19 and TRBJ1-2; 8 bases map to TRBD1. Here the CDR3 DNA reads TGTGCCAGTACCGAACTGGACAGGGAGCGGAATGGCTACACCTTC. Encoded protein: CASTELDRERNGYTF.